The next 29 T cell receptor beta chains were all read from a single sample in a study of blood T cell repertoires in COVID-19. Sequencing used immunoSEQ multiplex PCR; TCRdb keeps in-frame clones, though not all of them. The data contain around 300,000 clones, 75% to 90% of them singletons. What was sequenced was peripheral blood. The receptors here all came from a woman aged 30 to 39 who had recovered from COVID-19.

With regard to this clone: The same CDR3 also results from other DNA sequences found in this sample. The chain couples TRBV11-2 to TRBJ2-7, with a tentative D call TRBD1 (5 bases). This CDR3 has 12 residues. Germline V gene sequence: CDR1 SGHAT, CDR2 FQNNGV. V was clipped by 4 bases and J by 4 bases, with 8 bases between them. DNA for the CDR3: TGTGCCAGCAGCTCTCAGGGTTACGAGCAGTACTTC. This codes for CASSSQGYEQYF.

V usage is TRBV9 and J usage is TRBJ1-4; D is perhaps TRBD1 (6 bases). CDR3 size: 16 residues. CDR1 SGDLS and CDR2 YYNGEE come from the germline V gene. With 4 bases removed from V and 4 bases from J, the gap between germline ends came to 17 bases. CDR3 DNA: TGTGCCAGCAGCCCCGGACAGCTTGGGAATAATGAAAAACTGTTTTTT. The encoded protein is CASSPGQLGNNEKLFF. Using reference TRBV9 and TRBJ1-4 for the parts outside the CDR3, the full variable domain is DSGVTQTPKHLITATGQRVTLRCSPRSGDLSVYWYQQSLDQGLQFLIQYYNGEERAKGNILERFSAQQFPDLHSELNLSSLELGDSALYFCASSPGQLGNNEKLFFGSGTQLSVL.

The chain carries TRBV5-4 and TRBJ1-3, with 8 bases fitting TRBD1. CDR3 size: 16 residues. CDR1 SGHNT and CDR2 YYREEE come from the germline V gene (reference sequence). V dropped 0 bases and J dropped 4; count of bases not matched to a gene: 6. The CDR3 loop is CASSLGLDREGNTIYF. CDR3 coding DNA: TGTGCCAGCAGCTTGGGCCTGGACAGGGAAGGAAACACCATATATTTT. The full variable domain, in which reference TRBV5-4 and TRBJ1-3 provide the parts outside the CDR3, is ETGVTQSPTHLIKTRGQQVTLRCSSQSGHNTVSWYQQALGQGPQFIFQYYREEENGRGNFPPRFSGLQFPNYSSELNVNALELDDSALYLCASSLGLDREGNTIYFGEGSWLTVV.

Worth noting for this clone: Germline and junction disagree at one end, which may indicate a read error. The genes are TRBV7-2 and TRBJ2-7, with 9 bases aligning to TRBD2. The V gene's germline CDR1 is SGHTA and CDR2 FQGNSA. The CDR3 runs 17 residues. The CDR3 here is CASSVAGAPSSSYEQYF. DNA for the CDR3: TGTGCCAGCAGCGTAGCGGGGGCCCCATCTAGCTCCTACGAGCAGTACTTC. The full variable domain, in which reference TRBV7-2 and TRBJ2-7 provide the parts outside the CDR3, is GAGVSQSPSNKVTEKGKDVELRCDPISGHTALYWYRQSLGQGLEFLIYFQGNSAPDKSGLPSDRFSAERTGGSVSTLTIQRTQQEDSAVYLCASSVAGAPSSSYEQYFGPGTRLTVT.

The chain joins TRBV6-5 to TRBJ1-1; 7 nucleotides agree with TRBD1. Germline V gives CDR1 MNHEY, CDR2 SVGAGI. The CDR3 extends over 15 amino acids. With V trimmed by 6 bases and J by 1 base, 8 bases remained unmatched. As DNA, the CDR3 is TGTGCCAGCAGCAACAGGGGCCCCACGAACACTGAAGCTTTCTTT. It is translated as CASSNRGPTNTEAFF.

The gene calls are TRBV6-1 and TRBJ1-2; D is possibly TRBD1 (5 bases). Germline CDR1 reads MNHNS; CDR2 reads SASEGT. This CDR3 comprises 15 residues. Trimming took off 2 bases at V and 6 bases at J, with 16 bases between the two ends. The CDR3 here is CASSEMKRAGHGYTF. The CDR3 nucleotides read TGTGCCAGCAGTGAAATGAAAAGGGCAGGGCATGGCTACACCTTC.

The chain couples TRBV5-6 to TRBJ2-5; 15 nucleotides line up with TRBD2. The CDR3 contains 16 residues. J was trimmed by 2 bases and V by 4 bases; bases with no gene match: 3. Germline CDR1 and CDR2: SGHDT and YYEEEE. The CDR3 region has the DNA TGTGCCAGCAGCCAGGGACTAGCGGGAGGACAAGAGACCCAGTACTTC. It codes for CASSQGLAGGQETQYF.

DNA for the CDR3: TGTGCCAGTAGTATAGGCCAGGCCACTGAAGCTTTCTTT. Translated: CASSIGQATEAFF. V and J are TRBV19 and TRBJ1-1; D uncertain. The germline V and J ends were trimmed by 1 base and 4 bases, with 7 bases remaining between them. From germline, CDR1 is LNHDA and CDR2 SQIVND (reference sequence). This CDR3 is 13 amino acids long.

This CDR3 reads CASSFWTGNTEAFF. In DNA, the CDR3 is TGTGCCAGCAGCTTTTGGACAGGTAACACTGAAGCTTTCTTT. V usage is TRBV5-8 and J usage is TRBJ1-1; 7 nucleotides agree with TRBD1. The V gene's germline CDR1 is SGHTS and CDR2 YDEGEE. V was pared by 2 bases and J by 2 bases, with 3 bases of the junction left unmatched. This CDR3 is 14 amino acids long.

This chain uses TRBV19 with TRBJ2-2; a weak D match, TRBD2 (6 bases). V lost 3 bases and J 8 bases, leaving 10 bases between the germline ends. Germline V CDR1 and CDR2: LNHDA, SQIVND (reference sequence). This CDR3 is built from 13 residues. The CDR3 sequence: CASSMGGPGELFF. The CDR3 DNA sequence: TGTGCCAGTAGTATGGGAGGTCCGGGGGAGCTGTTTTTT.

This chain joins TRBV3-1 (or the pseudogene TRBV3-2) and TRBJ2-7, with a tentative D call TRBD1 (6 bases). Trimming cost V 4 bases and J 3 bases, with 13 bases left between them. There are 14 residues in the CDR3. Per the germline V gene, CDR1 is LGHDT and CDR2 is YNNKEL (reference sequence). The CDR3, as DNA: TGTGCCAGCAGCCGGACAGAGAGCTACTACGAGCAGTACTTC. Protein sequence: CASSRTESYYEQYF.

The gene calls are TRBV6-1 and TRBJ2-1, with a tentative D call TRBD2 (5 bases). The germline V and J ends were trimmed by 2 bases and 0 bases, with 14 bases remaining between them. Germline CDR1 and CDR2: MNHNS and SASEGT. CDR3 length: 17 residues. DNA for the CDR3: TGTGCCAGCAGTGAATGGAGTCGGAGGAGCTCCTACAATGAGCAGTTCTTC. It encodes CASSEWSRRSSYNEQFF.

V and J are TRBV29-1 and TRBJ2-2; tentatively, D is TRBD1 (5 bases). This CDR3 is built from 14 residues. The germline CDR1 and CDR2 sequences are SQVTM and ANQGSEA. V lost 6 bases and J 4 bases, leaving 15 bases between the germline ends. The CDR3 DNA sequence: TGCAGCGTCAGGGATGAGTTAACCACCGGGGAGCTGTTTTTT. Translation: CSVRDELTTGELFF.

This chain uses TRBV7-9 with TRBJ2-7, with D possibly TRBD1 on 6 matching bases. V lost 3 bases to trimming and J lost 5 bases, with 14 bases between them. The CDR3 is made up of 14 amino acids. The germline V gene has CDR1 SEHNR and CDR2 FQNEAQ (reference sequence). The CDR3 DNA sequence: TGTGCCAGCAGCTTGACAGGCCCGCGGGACGAGCAGTACTTC. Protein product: CASSLTGPRDEQYF.

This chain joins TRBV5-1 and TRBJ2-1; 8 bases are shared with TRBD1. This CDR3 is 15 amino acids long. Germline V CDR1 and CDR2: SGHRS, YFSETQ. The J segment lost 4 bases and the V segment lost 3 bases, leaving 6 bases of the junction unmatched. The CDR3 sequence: CASSSTGGSYNEQFF. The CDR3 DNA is TGCGCCAGCAGCTCCACAGGGGGGTCTTACAATGAGCAGTTCTTC.

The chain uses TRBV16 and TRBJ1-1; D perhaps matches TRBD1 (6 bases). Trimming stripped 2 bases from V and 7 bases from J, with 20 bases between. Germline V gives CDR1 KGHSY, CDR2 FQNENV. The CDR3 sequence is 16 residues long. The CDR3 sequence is CASSQLSDSSELEAFF. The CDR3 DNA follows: TGTGCCAGCAGCCAACTATCGGACAGCTCTGAACTTGAAGCTTTCTTT. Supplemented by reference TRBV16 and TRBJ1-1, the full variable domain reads GEEVAQTPKHLVRGEGQKAKLYCAPIKGHSYVFWYQQVLKNEFKFLISFQNENVFDETGMPKERFSAKCLPNSPCSLEIQATKLEDSAVYFCASSQLSDSSELEAFFGQGTRLTVV.

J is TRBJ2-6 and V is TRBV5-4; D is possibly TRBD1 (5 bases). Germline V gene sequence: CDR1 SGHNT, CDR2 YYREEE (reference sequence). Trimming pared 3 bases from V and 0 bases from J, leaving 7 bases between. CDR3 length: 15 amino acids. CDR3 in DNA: TGTGCCAGCAGCTCGACAGTCTCTGGGGCCAACGTCCTGACTTTC. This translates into CASSSTVSGANVLTF.

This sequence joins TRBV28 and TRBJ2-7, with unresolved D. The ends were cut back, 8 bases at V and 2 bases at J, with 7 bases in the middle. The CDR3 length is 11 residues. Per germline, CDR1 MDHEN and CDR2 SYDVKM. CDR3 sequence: CASGPAYEQYF. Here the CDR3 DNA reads TGTGCCAGCGGGCCGGCCTACGAGCAGTACTTC.

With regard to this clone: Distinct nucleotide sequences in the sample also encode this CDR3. This chain's CDR3 is CASSLGQGADTQYF. CDR3 nucleotide sequence: TGTGCCAGCAGCTTAGGGCAGGGGGCAGATACGCAGTATTTT. The chain couples TRBV11-3 to TRBJ2-3, with 7 bases fitting TRBD1. Germline V gene sequence: CDR1 SGHNT, CDR2 YENEEA. The junction had 2 bases not matched to a gene; V was cut back by 1 base and J by 4 bases. The CDR3 consists of 14 residues.

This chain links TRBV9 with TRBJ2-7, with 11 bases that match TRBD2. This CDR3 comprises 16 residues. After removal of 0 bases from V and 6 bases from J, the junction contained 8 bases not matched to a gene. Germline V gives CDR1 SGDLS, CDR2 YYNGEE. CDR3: CASSVDVGLAGGEQYF. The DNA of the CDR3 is TGTGCCAGCAGCGTAGACGTGGGGCTAGCGGGAGGCGAGCAGTACTTC.

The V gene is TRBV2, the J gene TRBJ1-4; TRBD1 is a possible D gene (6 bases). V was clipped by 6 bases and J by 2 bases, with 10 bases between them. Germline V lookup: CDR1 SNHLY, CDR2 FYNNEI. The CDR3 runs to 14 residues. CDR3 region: CASRAQGTNEKLFF. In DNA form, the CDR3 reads TGTGCCAGCAGGGCACAGGGCACTAATGAAAAACTGTTTTTT.

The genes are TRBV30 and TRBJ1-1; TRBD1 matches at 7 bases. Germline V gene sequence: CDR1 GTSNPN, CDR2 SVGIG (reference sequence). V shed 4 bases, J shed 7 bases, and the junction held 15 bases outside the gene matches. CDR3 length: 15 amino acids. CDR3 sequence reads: CAWISSRGLPDEAFF. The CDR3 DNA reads TGTGCCTGGATTAGCTCAAGGGGGCTGCCCGATGAAGCTTTCTTT.

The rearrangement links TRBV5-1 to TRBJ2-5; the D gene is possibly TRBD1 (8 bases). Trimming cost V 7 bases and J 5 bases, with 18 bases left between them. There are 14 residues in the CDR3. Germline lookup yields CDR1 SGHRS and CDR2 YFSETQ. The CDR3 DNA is TGCGCCAGCCAAGTGGGGGGGACAGGCGAGACCCAGTACTTC. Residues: CASQVGGTGETQYF.

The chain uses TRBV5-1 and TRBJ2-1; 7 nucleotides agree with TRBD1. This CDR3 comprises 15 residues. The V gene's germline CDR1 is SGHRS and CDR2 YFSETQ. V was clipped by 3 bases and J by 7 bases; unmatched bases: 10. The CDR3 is CASSSGQSLWNEQFF. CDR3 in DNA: TGCGCCAGCAGCTCGGGACAGAGCTTGTGGAATGAGCAGTTCTTC.

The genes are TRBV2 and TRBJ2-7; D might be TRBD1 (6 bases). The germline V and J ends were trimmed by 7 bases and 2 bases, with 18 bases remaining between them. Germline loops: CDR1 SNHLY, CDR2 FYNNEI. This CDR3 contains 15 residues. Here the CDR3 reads CASIEVIRGAYEQYF. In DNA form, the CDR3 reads TGTGCCAGCATCGAGGTGATCAGGGGTGCCTACGAGCAGTACTTC.

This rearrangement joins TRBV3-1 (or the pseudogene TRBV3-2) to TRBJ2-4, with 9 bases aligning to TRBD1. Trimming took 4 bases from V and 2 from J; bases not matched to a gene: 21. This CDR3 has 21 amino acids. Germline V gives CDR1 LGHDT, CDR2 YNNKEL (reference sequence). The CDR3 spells CASSPVTGGARSQGSKNIQYF. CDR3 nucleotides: TGTGCCAGCAGCCCGGTAACAGGGGGCGCCCGCTCTCAAGGGTCCAAAAACATTCAGTACTTC.

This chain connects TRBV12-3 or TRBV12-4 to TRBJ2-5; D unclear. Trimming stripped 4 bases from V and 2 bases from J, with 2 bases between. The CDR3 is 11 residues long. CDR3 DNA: TGTGCCAGCAGTTCGCAAGAGACCCAGTACTTC. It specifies CASSSQETQYF.

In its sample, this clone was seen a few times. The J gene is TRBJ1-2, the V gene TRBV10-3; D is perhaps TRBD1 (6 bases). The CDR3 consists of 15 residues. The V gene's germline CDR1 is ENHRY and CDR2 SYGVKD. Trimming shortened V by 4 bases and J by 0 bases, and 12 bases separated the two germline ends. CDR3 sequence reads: CAISGEGVPNYGYTF. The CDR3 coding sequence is TGTGCCATCAGTGGCGAGGGGGTACCTAACTATGGCTACACCTTC.

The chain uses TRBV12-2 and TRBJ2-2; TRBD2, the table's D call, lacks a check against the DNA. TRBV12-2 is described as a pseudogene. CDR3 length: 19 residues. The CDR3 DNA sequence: TGTGCAAGTCGCTTAGTGAGGTTGGGCAGGGGCGGGAGCGGCGGGGAGCTGTTTTTT. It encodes CASRLVRLGRGGSGGELFF.